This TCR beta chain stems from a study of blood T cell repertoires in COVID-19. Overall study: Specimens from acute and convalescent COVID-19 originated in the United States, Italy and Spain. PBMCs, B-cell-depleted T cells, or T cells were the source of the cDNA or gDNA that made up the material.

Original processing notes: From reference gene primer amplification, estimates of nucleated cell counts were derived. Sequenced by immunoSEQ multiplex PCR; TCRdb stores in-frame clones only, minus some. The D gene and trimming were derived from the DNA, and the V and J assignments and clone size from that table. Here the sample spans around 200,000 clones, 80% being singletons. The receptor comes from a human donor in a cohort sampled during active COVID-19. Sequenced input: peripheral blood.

The CDR3 reads CASSYSVGNTEAFF. DNA for the CDR3: TGTGCCAGCAGTTACTCGGTCGGGAACACTGAAGCTTTCTTT. J is TRBJ1-1 and V is TRBV6-2 or TRBV6-3; D remains unclear. With 0 bases removed from V and 1 base from J, the gap between germline ends came to 6 bases. Germline V lookup: CDR1 MNHEY, CDR2 SVGEGT. The CDR3 covers 14 residues.